This entry lists 7 T cell receptor beta chains sequenced from one sample in a study of cytomegalovirus exposure and HLA in healthy donors. Primers: 60 Vbeta forward and 13 Jbeta reverse. The data were produced by immunoSEQ multiplex PCR, yet TCRdb's version contains in-frame clones alone and is incomplete. The table shows about 37,000 clones, with roughly 79% occurring only once. The source material was PBMCs. These receptors were collected from a woman aged 40 to 49 in good health and CMV-seronegative.

The chain uses TRBV25-1 and TRBJ1-4, with TRBD1 matching 8 bases. V gave up 5 bases and J gave up 8 bases; unmatched junction bases: 4. This CDR3 has 13 residues. Per germline, CDR1 MGHDK and CDR2 SYGVNS. CDR3 region: CASSQGAEEKLFF. CDR3 DNA: TGTGCCAGCAGTCAGGGGGCAGAAGAAAAACTGTTTTTT.

This chain joins TRBV5-4 and TRBJ1-1, with a possible D match to TRBD1 (6 bases). Between the trimmed V and J ends, which lost 0 bases and 6 bases, there was a span of 9 bases. Per the germline V gene, CDR1 is SGHNT and CDR2 is YYREEE (reference sequence). The length of the CDR3 is 13 residues. CDR3: CASSLEEGAEAFF. CDR3 sequence (DNA): TGTGCCAGCAGCTTGGAAGAGGGGGCTGAAGCTTTCTTT.

This chain links TRBV2 with TRBJ2-7; 8 bases are a match to TRBD2. The CDR3 has 14 amino acids. The J segment lost 6 bases and the V segment lost 9 bases, leaving 13 bases of the junction unmatched. Germline V CDR1 and CDR2: SNHLY, FYNNEI. The CDR3 region has the DNA TGTGCCAGTAAAGATGCGCGCGCGGGGGGCGAGCAGTACGTC. Its translation: CASKDARAGGEQYV.

The chain employs TRBV9 and TRBJ2-2; the match to TRBD1 covers 7 bases. CDR1 and CDR2 (germline): SGDLS, YYNGEE. This CDR3 has 15 amino acids. V lost 4 bases, J lost 4 bases, and 7 bases stayed unmatched. The DNA for the CDR3 is TGTGCCAGCAGCACTAGGACAGGACCCACCGGGGAGCTGTTTTTT. Protein product: CASSTRTGPTGELFF. The variable domain in full, completed from reference TRBV9 and TRBJ2-2, reads DSGVTQTPKHLITATGQRVTLRCSPRSGDLSVYWYQQSLDQGLQFLIQYYNGEERAKGNILERFSAQQFPDLHSELNLSSLELGDSALYFCASSTRTGPTGELFFGEGSRLTVL.

J is TRBJ1-1 and V is TRBV7-9, with TRBD1 matching 7 bases. The V segment lost 4 bases and the J segment 5 bases; nucleotides outside the gene matches: 4. Germline V gene sequence: CDR1 SEHNR, CDR2 FQNEAQ (reference sequence). The CDR3 is 13 amino acids. The CDR3 DNA reads as TGTGCCAGCAGCTCGACAGGGTTGACTGAAGCTTTCTTT. Its translation is CASSSTGLTEAFF.

The V gene is TRBV4-1, the J gene TRBJ1-6, with no clear D. The germline CDR1 and CDR2 sequences are MGHRA and YSYEKL. The ends were cut back, 1 base at V and 3 bases at J, with 10 bases in the middle. The CDR3 consists of 16 residues. CDR3 nucleotides: TGCGCCAGCAGCCAAGTTGGCAGGATCTATAATTCACCCCTCCACTTT. Its translation is CASSQVGRIYNSPLHF.

V and J are TRBV11-2 and TRBJ2-1; a weak D match, TRBD1 (5 bases). The germline V and J ends were trimmed by 5 bases and 10 bases, with 21 bases remaining between them. Germline V gene lookup returns CDR1 SGHAT and CDR2 FQNNGV. This CDR3 comprises 15 residues. DNA for the CDR3: TGTGCCAGCAGCCAGGGCCGCAGAGACGACACCGAGCAGTTCTTC. Protein sequence: CASSQGRRDDTEQFF.